What follows are 9 T cell receptor beta chains derived from one specimen sequenced in a study of blood T cell repertoires in COVID-19 (dated by TCRdb to the early 2020s). The library was made by the immunoSEQ multiplex PCR assay. In its TCRdb copy, this immuneACCESS table keeps in-frame sequences only and misses some clones. Where compared with another copy, unresolved V genes explain less than half of these, and the others have no known cause. In this sample the table shows roughly 40,000 clones, 85% to 95% of which occur a single time. Together, the top ten hold about 0.4% of the sample. Sequencing was performed on peripheral blood. The origin of the receptors is a man aged 50 to 60 with COVID-19, enrolled during active disease.

The V and J genes are TRBV25-1 and TRBJ2-7; a weak D match, TRBD1 (6 bases). Trimming removed 6 bases from V and 7 bases from J, with 13 bases in between. CDR1 and CDR2 from the germline V gene are MGHDK and SYGVNS. The CDR3 covers 12 residues. The CDR3 DNA is TGTGCCAGCAGGGGACACTCGGGTGAGCAGTACTTC. Translated: CASRGHSGEQYF.

This chain connects TRBV19 to TRBJ2-3; 10 nucleotides match TRBD1. CDR3 length: 15 amino acids. V shed 6 bases and J 2 bases; nucleotides not matched to a gene: 5. CDR1 is LNHDA and CDR2 is SQIVND in the germline V gene (reference sequence). CDR3 bases: TGTGCCAGTAGAGGGGACAGGGGCCCCACAGATACGCAGTATTTT. It encodes CASRGDRGPTDTQYF.

V gene TRBV20-1 combines with J gene TRBJ2-7, with D unresolved. The CDR3 is 13 residues long. V was trimmed by 3 bases and J by 0 bases, leaving 9 bases between them. From germline, CDR1 is DFQATT and CDR2 SNEGSKA (reference sequence). Here the CDR3 reads CSASVGLSYEQYF. CDR3 nucleotide sequence: TGCAGTGCTAGTGTTGGGCTCTCCTACGAGCAGTACTTC.

The chain couples TRBV10-1 to TRBJ2-7, with D maybe TRBD1 (6 bases). V was clipped by 1 base and J by 4 bases, with 14 bases between them. This CDR3 contains 15 residues. CDR1 and CDR2 from the germline V gene are WNHNN and SYGVQD (reference sequence). The CDR3 spells CASSEYDRKRYEQYF. The CDR3 DNA reads TGCGCCAGCAGTGAGTACGACAGGAAAAGATACGAGCAGTACTTC.

This clone was seen a single time. The V and J genes are TRBV5-1 and TRBJ1-2; 9 nucleotides match TRBD1. CDR3 length: 14 residues. Trimming removed 2 bases from V and 6 bases from J; junction bases left unmatched: 5. In germline, CDR1 is SGHRS, CDR2 YFSETQ. The CDR3 region has the DNA TGCGCCAGCAGCTTCGACAGGGGGAAGGATGGCTACACCTTC. It is translated as CASSFDRGKDGYTF.

The V call is TRBV6-6, the J call TRBJ2-1; TRBD2 agrees at 9 bases. J gave up 5 bases and V 2 bases, and 7 bases lay outside the gene matches. This CDR3 contains 16 residues. The V gene's germline CDR1 is MNHNY and CDR2 SVGAGI (reference sequence). The CDR3 DNA reads as TGTGCCAGCAGTTACGGCCGACTAGCGGCCCACAATGAGCAGTTCTTC. Its translation is CASSYGRLAAHNEQFF.

Only a few counts were recorded for this clone. The chain employs TRBV3-1 (or the pseudogene TRBV3-2) and TRBJ2-7; 7 nucleotides match TRBD2. V trimming: 0 bases; J trimming: 5 bases; junction bases outside the gene matches: 7. The CDR3 extends over 15 amino acids. Germline CDR1 reads LGHDT; CDR2 reads YNNKEL (reference sequence). The CDR3 sequence: CASSQESGLPDEQYF. The CDR3 DNA reads TGTGCCAGCAGCCAAGAGTCGGGACTACCGGACGAGCAGTACTTC.

This clone was counted once. The chain recombines TRBV28 with TRBJ1-1; D is possibly TRBD1 (6 bases). CDR1 MDHEN and CDR2 SYDVKM come from the germline V gene. The CDR3 is 14 residues long. The V gene lost 6 bases and the J gene lost 11 bases, with 22 bases spanning the gap. This chain's CDR3 is CASRPTGSWGSAFF. In DNA form, the CDR3 reads TGTGCCAGCAGACCAACAGGGTCCTGGGGTTCTGCTTTCTTT.

The rearrangement uses TRBV18 and TRBJ1-5; D gene unclear. V was pared by 5 bases and J by 0 bases, with 8 bases between. CDR1 is KGHSH, CDR2 LQKENI, per germline. The CDR3 consists of 14 residues. The CDR3 region has the DNA TGTGCCAGCTCAACAGATTTTAGCAATCAGCCCCAGCATTTT. Its translation is CASSTDFSNQPQHF.